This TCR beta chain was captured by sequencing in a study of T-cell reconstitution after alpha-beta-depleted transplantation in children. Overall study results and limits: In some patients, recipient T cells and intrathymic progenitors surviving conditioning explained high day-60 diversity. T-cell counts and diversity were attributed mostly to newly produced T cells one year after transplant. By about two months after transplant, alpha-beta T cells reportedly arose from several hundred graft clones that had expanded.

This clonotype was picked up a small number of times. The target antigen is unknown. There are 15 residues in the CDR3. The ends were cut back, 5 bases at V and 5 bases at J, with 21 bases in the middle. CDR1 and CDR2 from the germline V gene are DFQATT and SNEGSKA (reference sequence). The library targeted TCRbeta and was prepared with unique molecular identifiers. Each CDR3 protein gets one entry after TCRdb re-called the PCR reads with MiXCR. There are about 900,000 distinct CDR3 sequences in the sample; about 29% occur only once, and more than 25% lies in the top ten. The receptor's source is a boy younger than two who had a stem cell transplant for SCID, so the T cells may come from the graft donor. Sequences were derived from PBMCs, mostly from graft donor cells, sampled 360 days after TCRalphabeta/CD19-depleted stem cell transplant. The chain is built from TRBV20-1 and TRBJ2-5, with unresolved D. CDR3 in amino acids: CSASSTNDPRETQYF. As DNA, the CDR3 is TGCAGTGCTTCGTCTACAAACGACCCCCGGGAGACCCAGTACTTC.